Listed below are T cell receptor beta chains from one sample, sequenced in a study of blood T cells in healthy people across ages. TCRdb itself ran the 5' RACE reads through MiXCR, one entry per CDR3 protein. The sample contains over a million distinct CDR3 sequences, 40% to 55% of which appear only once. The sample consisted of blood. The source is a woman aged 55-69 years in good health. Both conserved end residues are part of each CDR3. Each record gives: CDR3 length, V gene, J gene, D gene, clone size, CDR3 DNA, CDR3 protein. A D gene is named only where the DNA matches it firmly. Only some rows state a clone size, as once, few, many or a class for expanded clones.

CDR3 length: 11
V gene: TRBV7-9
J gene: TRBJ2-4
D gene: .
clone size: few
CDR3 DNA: TGTGCCAGCAGCTCTCTAGGCATTCAGTACTTC
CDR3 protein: CASSSLGIQYF

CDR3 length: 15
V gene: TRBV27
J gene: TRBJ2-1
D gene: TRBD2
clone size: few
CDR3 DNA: TGTGCCAGCAGTTTTCTAGGACTAGTACACAATGAGCAGTTCTTC
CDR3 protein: CASSFLGLVHNEQFF

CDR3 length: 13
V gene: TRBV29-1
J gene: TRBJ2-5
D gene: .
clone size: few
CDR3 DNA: TGCAGCGCCGGACCGGGTTTGCGGGAGACCCAGTACTTC
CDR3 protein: CSAGPGLRETQYF

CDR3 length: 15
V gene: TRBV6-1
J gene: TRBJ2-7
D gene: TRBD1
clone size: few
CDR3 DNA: TGTGCCAGCAGTATCTCCCCGGGACAGGGCTACGAGCAGTACTTC
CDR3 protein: CASSISPGQGYEQYF

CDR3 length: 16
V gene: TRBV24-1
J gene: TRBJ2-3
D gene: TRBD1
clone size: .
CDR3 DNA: TGTGCCACCAGTGATCCAGGACAGGGGGCAACAGATACGCAGTATTTT
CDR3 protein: CATSDPGQGATDTQYF

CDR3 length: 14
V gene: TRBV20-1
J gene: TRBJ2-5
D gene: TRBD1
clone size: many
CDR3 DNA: TGCAGCGCCCGGGACAGGGGACGTCAAGAGACCCAGTACTTC
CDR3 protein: CSARDRGRQETQYF

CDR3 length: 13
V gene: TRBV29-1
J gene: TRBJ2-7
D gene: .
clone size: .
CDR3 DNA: TGCAGCGTTGTGTGGGCCGGGACCACCGAGCAGTACTTC
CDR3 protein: CSVVWAGTTEQYF

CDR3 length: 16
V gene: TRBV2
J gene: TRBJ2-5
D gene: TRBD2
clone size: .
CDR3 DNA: TGTGCCAGCAGTGAAGACCTAGCGGGAGGCCGCGAGACCCAGTACTTC
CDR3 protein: CASSEDLAGGRETQYF

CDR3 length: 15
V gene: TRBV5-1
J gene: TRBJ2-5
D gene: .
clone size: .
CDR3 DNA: TGCGCCAGCAGCTTGGGTGACAGCCCTCGGGAGACCCAGTACTTC
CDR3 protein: CASSLGDSPRETQYF

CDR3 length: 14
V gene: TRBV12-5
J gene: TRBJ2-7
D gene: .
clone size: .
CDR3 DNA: TGTGCTAGTGGCCTCTCCGGGAGCTCCTACGAGCAGTACTTC
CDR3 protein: CASGLSGSSYEQYF